Below, 31 T cell receptor beta chains from the same sample are listed, as sequenced in a study of shared clonotypes between healthy human individuals. Produced via immunoSEQ multiplex PCR; TCRdb's table is partial and in-frame only. The sample holds about 2 million clones, around 95% seen once. Source material: naive CD4+ T cells sorted from blood. Subset reported: CD45RA+ positively selected. These receptor sequences come from a man aged 18 to 29 in good health.

The gene calls are TRBV7-9 and TRBJ2-1; no firm D call. This CDR3 has 15 residues. V was trimmed by 5 bases and J by 2 bases, leaving 13 bases between them. The V gene's germline CDR1 is SEHNR and CDR2 FQNEAQ (reference sequence). The chain's CDR3 is CASSPLPSTYNEQFF. CDR3 bases: TGTGCCAGCAGCCCTTTACCCTCGACCTACAATGAGCAGTTCTTC.

This chain connects TRBV7-2 to TRBJ1-6; D is possibly TRBD1 (5 bases). CDR3 length: 15 amino acids. Germline CDR1 reads SGHTA; CDR2 reads FQGNSA. The ends were cut back, 5 bases at V and 6 bases at J, with 14 bases in the middle. CDR3 sequence: CASSIATVGNSPLHF. In DNA form, the CDR3 reads TGTGCCAGCAGCATTGCGACAGTTGGTAATTCACCCCTCCACTTT.

The V gene is TRBV7-2, the J gene TRBJ2-3; 11 positions match TRBD2. This CDR3 is 15 amino acids long. With 5 bases clipped from V and 0 bases from J, the junction kept 1 base outside the gene matches. The V gene's germline CDR1 is SGHTA and CDR2 FQGNSA. This chain's CDR3 is CASSTSGGSTDTQYF. The CDR3 bases are TGTGCCAGCAGCACTAGCGGGGGTAGCACAGATACGCAGTATTTT.

V and J are TRBV15 and TRBJ1-2, with D possibly matching TRBD1 (5 bases). From germline, CDR1 is LNHNV and CDR2 YYDKDF (reference sequence). This CDR3 is 15 amino acids long. Trimming took 0 bases from V and 3 from J, leaving 11 bases between them. For the CDR3, the DNA is TGTGCCACCAGCAGAGATTCGTTGGGGGACTATGGCTACACCTTC. It specifies CATSRDSLGDYGYTF.

V is TRBV7-9 and J is TRBJ2-3; D uncertain. The CDR3 totals 12 residues. Germline CDR1 is SEHNR and CDR2 is FQNEAQ (reference sequence). The CDR3 region is CAASTATDTQYF. Written as DNA, the CDR3 is TGTGCTGCATCGACGGCCACAGATACGCAGTATTTT.

V usage is TRBV11-3 and J usage is TRBJ2-3; D gene ambiguous. In germline, CDR1 is SGHNT, CDR2 YENEEA. V lost 5 bases, J lost 1 base, and 16 bases lay in between. The CDR3 sequence is 16 residues long. The CDR3 nucleotides are TGTGCCAGCAGCCAAAATCGCGGCGGACGCACAGATACGCAGTATTTT. It is translated as CASSQNRGGRTDTQYF. The whole variable domain, filled in from reference TRBV11-3 and TRBJ2-3, reads EAGVVQSPRYKIIEKKQPVAFWCNPISGHNTLYWYLQNLGQGPELLIRYENEEAVDDSQLPKDRFSAERLKGVDSTLKIQPAELGDSAVYLCASSQNRGGRTDTQYFGPGTRLTVL.

The DNA for the CDR3 is TGCGCCAGCAGGGAGAGCGGGGCAAGCTCCTACAATGAGCAGTTCTTC. Encoded protein: CASRESGASSYNEQFF. This rearrangement joins TRBV10-2 to TRBJ2-1; TRBD2 matches at 7 bases. The germline gives CDR1 WSHSY, CDR2 SAAADI. J lost 0 bases, V lost 6 bases, and 8 bases had no gene match. This CDR3 is built from 16 residues.

A word on this clone: Additional DNA sequences in this sample encode the identical CDR3. The rearrangement links TRBV6-1 to TRBJ2-7; the match to TRBD1 covers 8 bases. With 7 bases clipped from V and 3 bases from J, the junction kept 5 bases outside the gene matches. Germline V gene data show CDR1 as MNHNS and CDR2 as SASEGT. There are 13 residues in the CDR3. The CDR3: CASNRDRGYEQYF. The CDR3 DNA sequence: TGTGCCAGCAATAGAGACAGGGGCTACGAGCAGTACTTC.

This chain uses TRBV4-1 with TRBJ2-3, with 11 positions matching TRBD2. V lost 4 bases to trimming and J lost 4 bases; unmatched junction nucleotides: 4. The CDR3 covers 15 residues. The germline gives CDR1 MGHRA, CDR2 YSYEKL. The CDR3 spells CASSRTSGGPDTQYF. DNA of the CDR3: TGCGCCAGCAGCCGAACTAGCGGGGGTCCAGATACGCAGTATTTT.

On this clone: Other DNA sequences from this sample encode an identical CDR3 as well. The V call is TRBV30, the J call TRBJ2-7, with no clear D. Germline CDR1 GTSNPN, CDR2 SVGIG (reference sequence). This CDR3 has 11 residues. Trimming left V 3 bases short and J 1 base short, with 4 bases between. The CDR3 nucleotides are TGTGCCTGGAGAGTTTCCTACGAGCAGTACTTC. Protein: CAWRVSYEQYF.

Concerning this clone: The sample has other DNA sequences that encode this CDR3 too. The V and J genes are TRBV10-3 and TRBJ2-3; D not certain. Germline CDR1 and CDR2: ENHRY and SYGVKD. The length of the CDR3 is 13 residues. V was clipped by 3 bases and J by 0 bases, with 4 bases between them. CDR3 in DNA: TGTGCCATCAGTGACTCTAGCACAGATACGCAGTATTTT. The encoded protein is CAISDSSTDTQYF.

On this clone: Other nucleotide sequences in the sample specify the same CDR3. The rearrangement uses TRBV30 and TRBJ1-6; D unclear. The V and J ends lost 4 bases and 10 bases respectively, with 11 bases between them. Germline CDR1 GTSNPN, CDR2 SVGIG (reference sequence). This CDR3 region has 12 residues. CDR3 loop: CAWTRRESPLHF. The CDR3 nucleotides read TGTGCCTGGACGCGACGAGAATCACCCCTCCACTTT.

The CDR3 DNA reads TGCGCCAGCAGTGCTAGCGGGAGGCATGAGCAGTTCTTC. Translated, it gives CASSASGRHEQFF. The rearrangement joins TRBV10-1 to TRBJ2-1; 11 bases match TRBD2. Germline CDR1 is WNHNN and CDR2 is SYGVQD (reference sequence). The ends lost 4 bases at V and 8 bases at J; junction bases unmatched: 1. The CDR3 contains 13 residues.

The CDR3 sequence: CASSAGHTQETQYF. The CDR3 DNA sequence: TGCGCCAGCAGTGCAGGACACACTCAAGAGACCCAGTACTTC. The chain joins TRBV10-1 to TRBJ2-5; tentatively, D is TRBD1 (5 bases). Deletions cut 4 bases from V and 2 bases from J, with 11 bases between. The CDR3 totals 14 residues. CDR1 and CDR2 (germline): WNHNN, SYGVQD (reference sequence).

This clone was detected a few times. The chain recombines TRBV30 with TRBJ2-7, with a tentative D call TRBD2 (5 bases). The V end lost 0 bases, the J end lost 2 bases, and 8 bases lay between the germline ends. CDR1 and CDR2 (germline): GTSNPN, SVGIG (reference sequence). The CDR3 contains 13 residues. The CDR3: CAWSVASTYEQYF. The CDR3 DNA follows: TGTGCCTGGAGTGTGGCTAGCACCTACGAGCAGTACTTC.

The CDR3 loop is CASSGTSPAGELFF. The CDR3 nucleotides are TGTGCCAGCAGTGGGACATCGCCCGCCGGGGAGCTGTTTTTT. The chain employs TRBV25-1 and TRBJ2-2, with D perhaps matching TRBD1 (5 bases). V was pared by 4 bases and J by 6 bases, with 12 bases between. Germline-derived CDR1 and CDR2 are MGHDK and SYGVNS. The CDR3 extends over 14 amino acids.

The chain couples TRBV5-4 to TRBJ2-7; the D gene is possibly TRBD1 (9 bases). Germline V gene data show CDR1 as SGHNT and CDR2 as YYREEE (reference sequence). The CDR3 is 16 amino acids. V lost 4 bases and J lost 2, with 19 bases in between. CDR3 DNA: TGTGCCAGCAGCCCGGGGGGGACAGGGAGGACCTACGAGCAGTACTTC. Translation gives CASSPGGTGRTYEQYF.

V usage is TRBV5-1 and J usage is TRBJ1-3; a possible D gene is TRBD1 (5 bases). Trimming shortened V by 4 bases and J by 3 bases, and 14 bases separated the two germline ends. The CDR3 spans 15 residues. Per germline, CDR1 SGHRS and CDR2 YFSETQ. The chain's CDR3 is CASSRIGGDGNTIYF. CDR3 sequence (DNA): TGCGCCAGCAGCCGAATTGGAGGGGATGGAAACACCATATATTTT.

The chain is built from TRBV29-1 and TRBJ2-7, with D possibly matching TRBD1 (5 bases). In germline, CDR1 is SQVTM, CDR2 ANQGSEA. This CDR3 region has 12 residues. Trimming cost V 6 bases and J 2 bases, with 11 bases left between them. The CDR3, as DNA: TGCAGCGTACCTGGCAGGGCCTACGAGCAGTACTTC. It translates to CSVPGRAYEQYF.

The CDR3 loop reads CASSHSGTSTYEQYF. In DNA, the CDR3 is TGTGCCAGCAGTCACTCCGGGACTAGCACATACGAGCAGTACTTC. This chain joins TRBV27 and TRBJ2-7, with 9 bases matching TRBD2. V lost 5 bases and J lost 4; bases outside the gene matches: 9. The CDR3 is 15 amino acids. In germline, CDR1 is MNHEY, CDR2 SMNVEV (reference sequence).

With respect to this clone: Distinct nucleotide sequences in the sample also encode this CDR3. The chain employs TRBV6-1 and TRBJ2-7; D unclear. The CDR3 runs to 12 residues. Trimming stripped 3 bases from V and 4 bases from J, with 7 bases between. The germline gives CDR1 MNHNS, CDR2 SASEGT. The CDR3, as DNA: TGTGCCAGCAGTGAGGTTCGGTACGAGCAGTACTTC. It codes for CASSEVRYEQYF.

This clone was recorded a few times. The rearrangement uses TRBV7-2 and TRBJ1-2, with D perhaps matching TRBD1 (5 bases). This CDR3 region has 14 residues. V lost 2 bases and J lost 2, with 9 bases in between. Germline lookup yields CDR1 SGHTA and CDR2 FQGNSA. The CDR3 nucleotides read TGTGCCAGCAGCTTATCCCCAGGGAACTATGGCTACACCTTC. Residues: CASSLSPGNYGYTF.

This chain joins TRBV11-2 and TRBJ2-1; D remains unclear. This CDR3 contains 13 residues. In germline, CDR1 is SGHAT, CDR2 FQNNGV. V was cut by 2 bases and J by 12 bases, with 14 bases left in between. The CDR3 sequence is CASSLTFATGQFF. Here the CDR3 DNA reads TGTGCCAGCAGCTTAACTTTCGCTACGGGGCAGTTCTTC.

The chain joins TRBV13 to TRBJ2-7, with D maybe TRBD1 (6 bases). The CDR3 has 14 residues. Trimming shortened V by 4 bases and J by 5 bases, and 15 bases separated the two germline ends. Germline values: CDR1 PRHDT, CDR2 FYEKMQ (reference sequence). The CDR3 loop is CASSSTRGNHEQYF. CDR3 bases: TGTGCCAGCAGCTCGACGAGGGGGAACCACGAGCAGTACTTC. Complete variable domain (other parts from reference TRBV13 and TRBJ2-7): AAGVIQSPRHLIKEKRETATLKCYPIPRHDTVYWYQQGPGQDPQFLISFYEKMQSDKGSIPDRFSAQQFSDYHSELNMSSLELGDSALYFCASSSTRGNHEQYFGPGTRLTVT.

This clone has only a few counts. J is TRBJ2-5 and V is TRBV6-5; possibly TRBD1 or TRBD2 for D (5 bases each). The J call may not be correct, given that the DNA end is closer to TRBJ2-7. The germline gives CDR1 MNHEY, CDR2 SVGAGI. This CDR3 spans 13 amino acids. The CDR3 loop reads CASSPRGPYEQYF. The CDR3 DNA sequence: TGTGCCAGCAGCCCCCGGGGCCCCTACGAGCAGTACTTC.

This clone was observed a handful of times. The chain has TRBV28 and TRBJ2-5; 7 nucleotides line up with TRBD2. CDR1 MDHEN and CDR2 SYDVKM come from the germline V gene. This CDR3 is built from 17 residues. The ends lost 6 bases at V and 2 bases at J; junction bases unmatched: 15. The CDR3 DNA reads as TGTGCCAGCAGCACCCAGGCGAGCGGGACTACTCAAGAGACCCAGTACTTC. Its translation is CASSTQASGTTQETQYF.

This clone was recorded only once. The chain joins TRBV7-2 to TRBJ2-4, with D uncertain. Trimming cost V 5 bases and J 0 bases, with 11 bases left between them. The CDR3 is made up of 15 amino acids. Germline V CDR1 and CDR2: SGHTA, FQGNSA. CDR3 sequence reads: CASSVTTLAKNIQYF. CDR3 nucleotides: TGTGCCAGCAGCGTAACCACGCTAGCCAAAAACATTCAGTACTTC.

This chain links TRBV2 with TRBJ1-1, with D hard to call. With 7 bases removed from V and 10 bases from J, the gap between germline ends came to 16 bases. The CDR3 contains 12 residues. Germline V gene data show CDR1 as SNHLY and CDR2 as FYNNEI. CDR3 DNA sequence: TGTGCCAGCACCTCACCCCCCAGTGGAGCTTTCTTT. Translated, it gives CASTSPPSGAFF.

The chain carries TRBV6-1 and TRBJ2-7; a weak D match, TRBD2 (5 bases). The germline CDR1 and CDR2 sequences are MNHNS and SASEGT. The germline V and J ends were trimmed by 2 bases and 2 bases, with 13 bases remaining between them. The CDR3 is 15 residues long. DNA of the CDR3: TGTGCCAGCAGTGAACTGGAGGCTTTCCCCTACGAGCAGTACTTC. Translation: CASSELEAFPYEQYF.

The chain is built from TRBV30 and TRBJ1-1, with D hard to call. The germline V gene has CDR1 GTSNPN and CDR2 SVGIG (reference sequence). Trimming shortened V by 3 bases and J by 9 bases, and 17 bases separated the two germline ends. The CDR3 covers 13 residues. The CDR3 loop reads CAWSTLEGGKAFF. CDR3 bases: TGTGCCTGGAGCACCCTAGAGGGAGGTAAAGCTTTCTTT.

The chain is built from TRBV30 and TRBJ2-7; D is unresolved. The germline V and J ends were trimmed by 3 bases and 0 bases, with 15 bases remaining between them. CDR3 length equals 15 residues. Germline V gene lookup returns CDR1 GTSNPN and CDR2 SVGIG (reference sequence). The CDR3 loop is CAWSKLERPSYEQYF. CDR3 coding DNA: TGTGCCTGGAGCAAGCTAGAAAGACCCTCCTACGAGCAGTACTTC.